Listed here are 8 T cell receptor beta chains from one sample, sequenced in a study of shared clonotypes between healthy human individuals. Assay used: immunoSEQ multiplex PCR; TCRdb lists only in-frame clones, some missing. The table shows 950,000 to 1,300,000 clones, with approximately 76% occurring only once. The sample was memory CD4+ T cells sorted from blood. Subset indicated: CD45RA-negative fraction. The source of these receptors is a man in his late teens or twenties in good health.

V usage is TRBV5-1 and J usage is TRBJ2-1; 7 bases line up with TRBD2. J was trimmed by 6 bases and V by 2 bases; bases with no gene match: 5. The V gene's germline CDR1 is SGHRS and CDR2 YFSETQ. The CDR3 spans 14 residues. The CDR3 DNA sequence: TGCGCCAGCAGCTTACCAGCGGGAATCAATGAGCAGTTCTTC. Its protein is CASSLPAGINEQFF.

A note on this clone: This sample includes further DNA sequences coding for the same CDR3. V gene TRBV18 combines with J gene TRBJ2-7; 8 bases are a match to TRBD1. The germline V gene has CDR1 KGHSH and CDR2 LQKENI. The CDR3 is 14 residues long. With 0 bases clipped from V and 6 bases from J, the junction kept 4 bases outside the gene matches. CDR3 nucleotide sequence: TGTGCCAGCTCACCACCGGGACAGGTTCGCGAGCAGTACTTC. It is translated as CASSPPGQVREQYF.

V usage is TRBV19 and J usage is TRBJ1-2; perhaps TRBD1 as D (6 bases). The CDR3 has 15 residues. From germline, CDR1 is LNHDA and CDR2 SQIVND (reference sequence). V dropped 2 bases and J dropped 2 bases, with 12 bases sitting between them. CDR3 DNA sequence: TGTGCCAGTAGTATATACTTTACAGGGAACTATGGCTACACCTTC. Encoded protein: CASSIYFTGNYGYTF. Full variable domain (remainder filled in from reference TRBV19 and TRBJ1-2): DGGITQSPKYLFRKEGQNVTLSCEQNLNHDAMYWYRQDPGQGLRLIYYSQIVNDFQKGDIAEGYSVSREKKESFPLTVTSAQKNPTAFYLCASSIYFTGNYGYTFGSGTRLTVV.

This chain links TRBV29-1 with TRBJ2-3; tentatively, D is TRBD2 (5 bases). This CDR3 has 14 amino acids. Germline V gene sequence: CDR1 SQVTM, CDR2 ANQGSEA. Trimming pared 4 bases from V and 2 bases from J, leaving 13 bases between. The CDR3 spells CSVGNRGLTDTQYF. The CDR3, as DNA: TGCAGCGTTGGGAACAGAGGGCTCACAGATACGCAGTATTTT.

Notes on this clone: This same CDR3 is encoded by further DNA sequences in the sample. V gene TRBV2 combines with J gene TRBJ1-5; 8 positions match TRBD1. Germline V gene sequence: CDR1 SNHLY, CDR2 FYNNEI. V was clipped by 6 bases and J by 2 bases; unmatched bases: 6. This CDR3 is 15 amino acids long. DNA for the CDR3: TGTGCCAGCAGCCCCGGGACAGGTGGCAATCAGCCCCAGCATTTT. Encoded protein: CASSPGTGGNQPQHF.

V usage is TRBV10-3 and J usage is TRBJ2-2; no definite D call. The CDR3 spans 15 residues. The germline V gene has CDR1 ENHRY and CDR2 SYGVKD. V shed 3 bases and J shed 3 bases, with 11 bases lying between them. The CDR3 coding sequence is TGTGCCATCAGTGACTCGGTCAGAGACACCGGGGAGCTGTTTTTT. It is translated as CAISDSVRDTGELFF.

The chain carries TRBV6-6 and TRBJ2-2; D not certain. CDR1 is MNHNY, CDR2 SVGAGI, per germline (reference sequence). Trimming shortened V by 8 bases and J by 2 bases, and 9 bases separated the two germline ends. The CDR3 covers 13 residues. This chain's CDR3 is CASGPLNTGELFF. In DNA form, the CDR3 reads TGTGCCAGCGGCCCGCTTAACACCGGGGAGCTGTTTTTT.

The chain links TRBV2 to TRBJ2-1, with 13 bases aligning to TRBD2. Germline V CDR1 and CDR2: SNHLY, FYNNEI. V shed 3 bases, J shed 7 bases, and the junction held 6 bases outside the gene matches. CDR3 length: 16 residues. The CDR3 loop is CASSDLGLAGQNEQFF. CDR3 sequence (DNA): TGTGCCAGCAGTGATTTGGGACTAGCGGGACAAAATGAGCAGTTCTTC.